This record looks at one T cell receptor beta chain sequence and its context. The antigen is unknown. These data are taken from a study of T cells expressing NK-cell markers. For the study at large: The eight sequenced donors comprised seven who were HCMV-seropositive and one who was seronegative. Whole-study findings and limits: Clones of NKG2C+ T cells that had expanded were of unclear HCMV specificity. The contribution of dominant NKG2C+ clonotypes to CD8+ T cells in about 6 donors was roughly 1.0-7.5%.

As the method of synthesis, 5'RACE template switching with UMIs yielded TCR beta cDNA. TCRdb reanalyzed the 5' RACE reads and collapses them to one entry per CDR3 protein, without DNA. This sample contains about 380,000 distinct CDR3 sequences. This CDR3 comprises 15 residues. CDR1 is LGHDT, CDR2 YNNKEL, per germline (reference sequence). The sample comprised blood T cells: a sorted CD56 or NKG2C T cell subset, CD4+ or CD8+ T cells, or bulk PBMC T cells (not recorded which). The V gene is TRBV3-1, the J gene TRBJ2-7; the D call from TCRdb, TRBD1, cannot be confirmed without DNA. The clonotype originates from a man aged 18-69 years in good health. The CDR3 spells CASSQDPGPQEKQYF.